Shown below are 30 T cell receptor beta chains from a single sample sequenced in a study of CD8+CD57+ T cells in acquired aplastic anemia. For CDR3 and TCR beta VDJ profiling, genomic DNA was the template used. TCRdb ran MiXCR on the reads and lists one entry per CDR3 protein. Counted here are about 170,000 distinct CDR3 sequences, around 45% occurring once; the ten biggest clones make up 0.9% to 1.2%. The specimen was sorted CD4+, CD8+, or CD8+CD57+ T cells (not recorded which) from PBMCs. The source is a human donor in good health.

By share of the sample, this clonotype is medium-sized (0.01 to 0.1%). This chain connects TRBV10-3 to TRBJ1-2, with 10 bases identical to TRBD1. The CDR3 length is 14 residues. Germline values: CDR1 ENHRY, CDR2 SYGVKD. The J segment lost 4 bases and the V segment lost 10 bases, leaving 9 bases of the junction unmatched. The CDR3 loop reads CATEWDRGGYGYTF. DNA of the CDR3: TGTGCCACTGAGTGGGACAGGGGCGGCTATGGCTACACCTTC.

For the CDR3, the DNA is TGTGCCACCGCGGACAGGGGGCCCACAGATACGCAGTATTTT. As protein: CATADRGPTDTQYF. This chain joins TRBV25-1 and TRBJ2-3, with 11 bases matching TRBD1. Germline CDR1 reads MGHDK; CDR2 reads SYGVNS. V dropped 10 bases and J dropped 2; count of bases not matched to a gene: 5. The CDR3 covers 14 residues.

At least ten counts were recorded for this clonotype. The chain employs TRBV20-1 and TRBJ2-1; TRBD2 matches at 11 bases. V lost 5 bases and J lost 3; bases outside the gene matches: 3. The CDR3 is made up of 14 amino acids. Germline V lookup: CDR1 DFQATT, CDR2 SNEGSKA (reference sequence). The CDR3 region is CSAFSGGVYNEQFF. The CDR3 coding sequence is TGCAGTGCTTTTAGCGGGGGGGTCTACAATGAGCAGTTCTTC.

A note on this clonotype: Germline and junction disagree at one end, which may indicate a read error. The chain has TRBV18 and TRBJ2-7; 9 bases line up with TRBD2. Germline loops: CDR1 KGHSH, CDR2 LQKENI. The CDR3 consists of 17 residues. CDR3 sequence (DNA): TGTACCAGCTCATCACTAGCGGGTCCAAGCGCCTCCTACGAGCAGTACTTC. This gives the protein CTSSSLAGPSASYEQYF.

As to this clonotype: Given a much more abundant clone one base away, this may be a read error. Lacking the conserved final phenylalanine or tryptophan, this CDR3 likely reflects a read error. The chain uses TRBV10-3 and TRBJ1-1, with TRBD1 as a possible D gene (6 bases). Germline-derived CDR1 and CDR2 are ENHRY and SYGVKD. The CDR3 runs 15 residues. Trimming removed 10 bases from V and 1 base from J, with 19 bases in between. The DNA of the CDR3 is TGTGCCAGCAGCAGAGACAGGTCTAAGAACACTGAAGCTTTCGTT. As protein: CASSRDRSKNTEAFV.

Worth noting for this clonotype: This may come from a read error, since a much larger clone is one base off. As the CDR3 is not closed by the conserved phenylalanine or tryptophan, this likely results from a read error. V usage is TRBV6-1 and J usage is TRBJ1-1, with a weak D call TRBD1 (6 bases). This CDR3 contains 13 residues. The germline V gene has CDR1 MNHNS and CDR2 SASEGT. Trimming took off 7 bases at V and 0 bases at J, with 9 bases between the two ends. CDR3 sequence (DNA): TGTGCCAGCATAGACAGGTTGAACACTGAAGCTTTCCTT. Translating gives CASIDRLNTEAFL.

Notes on this clonotype: A single base separates this from a much larger clone, so it may be a read error. The chain couples TRBV2 to TRBJ2-4; 9 nucleotides line up with TRBD2. Per the germline V gene, CDR1 is SNHLY and CDR2 is FYNNEI. This CDR3 contains 15 residues. Trimming cost V 8 bases and J 4 bases; bases outside gene matches: 9. The CDR3 sequence is CASGRPAGGKNIQYF. DNA for the CDR3: TGTGCCAGCGGGAGGCCAGCGGGAGGAAAAAACATTCAGTACTTC.

Concerning this clonotype: A much larger clone differs by one base, so this may be a read error. V is TRBV12-3 or TRBV12-4 and J is TRBJ1-3, with D uncertain. Trimming removed 2 bases from V and 4 bases from J, with 9 bases in between. The CDR3 is 14 amino acids. CDR3 DNA sequence: TGTGCCAGCAGTTTAACCCTCAGGGGAAACACCATATATTTT. It is translated as CASSLTLRGNTIYF.

This clonotype was seen a handful of times. The V and J genes are TRBV9 and TRBJ1-1; D gene unclear. From germline, CDR1 is SGDLS and CDR2 YYNGEE. This CDR3 is built from 15 residues. Trimming pared 0 bases from V and 4 bases from J, leaving 13 bases between. CDR3 sequence (DNA): TGTGCCAGCAGCGTAGCCGCGTTGGGGAGCACTGAAGCTTTCTTT. This codes for CASSVAALGSTEAFF.

This clonotype has only a few counts. The chain combines TRBV10-3 with TRBJ1-6; D gene unclear. The length of the CDR3 is 13 residues. Germline CDR1 and CDR2: ENHRY and SYGVKD. Trimming shortened V by 4 bases and J by 6 bases, and 7 bases separated the two germline ends. DNA of the CDR3: TGTGCCATCAGTGGGCAGGCTAATTCACCCCTCCACTTT. Translated, it gives CAISGQANSPLHF.

The chain employs TRBV19 and TRBJ1-1; 10 positions match TRBD1. This CDR3 contains 11 residues. Germline loops: CDR1 LNHDA, CDR2 SQIVND (reference sequence). Losses at the gene ends were 9 bases for V and 6 bases for J; bases not matched to a gene: 1. CDR3 in amino acids: CARTGGPEAFF. CDR3 nucleotides: TGTGCCAGGACAGGGGGCCCTGAAGCTTTCTTT.

The sample holds many counts of this clonotype. The chain links TRBV9 to TRBJ1-2; D ambiguous. Trimming removed 0 bases from V and 5 bases from J, with 5 bases in between. The CDR3 runs 12 residues. Germline V gene sequence: CDR1 SGDLS, CDR2 YYNGEE. The CDR3 spells CASSVDQYGYTF. The CDR3 DNA reads as TGTGCCAGCAGCGTAGATCAGTATGGCTACACCTTC. Full variable domain (remainder filled in from reference TRBV9 and TRBJ1-2): DSGVTQTPKHLITATGQRVTLRCSPRSGDLSVYWYQQSLDQGLQFLIQYYNGEERAKGNILERFSAQQFPDLHSELNLSSLELGDSALYFCASSVDQYGYTFGSGTRLTVV.

This clonotype was found many times. This chain links TRBV3-1 with TRBJ2-7, with D maybe TRBD1 (5 bases). The CDR3 is 14 residues long. The V and J ends lost 8 bases and 1 base respectively, with 15 bases between them. Germline V gene lookup returns CDR1 LGHDT and CDR2 YNNKEL (reference sequence). CDR3 DNA: TGTGCCAGCGGGGTACAGGCGACTTCCTACGAGCAGTACTTC. Its translation is CASGVQATSYEQYF.

The chain combines TRBV19 with TRBJ2-1; the D gene is possibly TRBD1 (5 bases). CDR3 length: 14 amino acids. Germline V gives CDR1 LNHDA, CDR2 SQIVND (reference sequence). V was cut by 4 bases and J by 2 bases, with 9 bases left in between. The CDR3 DNA follows: TGTGCCAGTAGTAAGGACATCCCCTACAATGAGCAGTTCTTC. This sequence encodes CASSKDIPYNEQFF.

This clonotype was seen a single time. The rearrangement uses TRBV5-1 and TRBJ1-2, with 7 bases that match TRBD1. Germline V gene data show CDR1 as SGHRS and CDR2 as YFSETQ. This CDR3 has 14 amino acids. Trimming at V came to 4 bases and at J to 10 bases, leaving 13 bases not matched to a gene. CDR3 DNA sequence: TGCGCCAGCAGCGAGGGACAGTCGTCGTACGACTACACCTTC. It encodes CASSEGQSSYDYTF.

On this clonotype: A much larger clonotype is one base distant, so this may be a read error. The chain uses TRBV13 and TRBJ2-1; TRBD2 matches at 13 bases. Germline CDR1 is PRHDT and CDR2 is FYEKMQ (reference sequence). V lost 2 bases to trimming and J lost 8 bases; unmatched junction nucleotides: 6. The CDR3 has 16 residues. The CDR3 is CASSLTSGRAADEQFF. The CDR3 bases are TGTGCCAGCAGCTTAACTAGCGGGAGGGCCGCCGATGAGCAGTTCTTC.

Of note for this clonotype: This may arise from a read error, as a much more abundant clone is one base away. V gene TRBV12-3 or TRBV12-4 combines with J gene TRBJ1-5; TRBD1 might be the D (5 bases). The V end lost 7 bases, the J end lost 5 bases, and 21 bases lay between the germline ends. The CDR3 extends over 16 amino acids. CDR3 sequence reads: CASKLLYHRSYQPQHF. CDR3 in DNA: TGTGCCAGCAAACTCTTGTATCACAGGAGCTATCAGCCCCAGCATTTT.

There are many counts of this clonotype. The rearrangement links TRBV2 to TRBJ2-1; 8 nucleotides align to TRBD1. The V segment lost 5 bases and the J segment 0 bases; nucleotides outside the gene matches: 9. This CDR3 region has 17 residues. CDR1 is SNHLY and CDR2 is FYNNEI in the germline V gene. In nucleotides, the CDR3 is TGTGCCAGCAGTTCTGGGACAGGAGCCTTCTCCTACAATGAGCAGTTCTTC. It specifies CASSSGTGAFSYNEQFF.

V and J are TRBV7-2 and TRBJ2-5, with 9 bases identical to TRBD1. The CDR3 loop spans 16 amino acids. Germline-derived CDR1 and CDR2 are SGHTA and FQGNSA. J was trimmed by 0 bases and V by 4 bases; bases with no gene match: 6. The chain's CDR3 is CASSSQGAAYQETQYF. The CDR3 DNA is TGTGCCAGCAGCTCACAGGGGGCGGCGTACCAAGAGACCCAGTACTTC.

The chain uses TRBV4-1 and TRBJ2-4; D is uncertain. V lost 0 bases and J lost 8, with 20 bases in between. The germline gives CDR1 MGHRA, CDR2 YSYEKL. There are 17 residues in the CDR3. The CDR3 coding sequence is TGCGCCAGCAGCCAAGAGGAAGGGCCCAACCGTCAAGACATTCAGTACTTC. Residues: CASSQEEGPNRQDIQYF.

The V and J genes are TRBV25-1 and TRBJ2-7; 10 bases are shared with TRBD2. This CDR3 has 15 residues. With V trimmed by 3 bases and J by 3 bases, 5 bases remained unmatched. Germline values: CDR1 MGHDK, CDR2 SYGVNS. CDR3 DNA sequence: TGTGCCAGCAGTGACCCACCTAGCGGGAGCTACGAGCAGTACTTC. It encodes CASSDPPSGSYEQYF.

This chain joins TRBV2 and TRBJ1-1, with D unresolved. V was shortened by 3 bases and J by 0 bases, with 14 bases between the two germline ends. The CDR3 length is 16 residues. Germline CDR1 and CDR2: SNHLY and FYNNEI. CDR3 sequence: CASSERRRVMNTEAFF. CDR3 DNA sequence: TGTGCCAGCAGTGAGAGGCGCAGAGTCATGAACACTGAAGCTTTCTTT.

This clonotype was counted many times. The chain recombines TRBV6-5 with TRBJ1-6; 8 positions match TRBD1. V lost 2 bases, J lost 2 bases, and 5 bases stayed unmatched. The V gene's germline CDR1 is MNHEY and CDR2 SVGAGI. The CDR3 runs 17 residues. The CDR3 protein is CASSYQGQDPYNSPLHF. CDR3 bases: TGTGCCAGCAGTTACCAGGGACAGGATCCCTATAATTCACCCCTCCACTTT.

This clonotype was counted a few times. V usage is TRBV29-1 and J usage is TRBJ2-7; D possibly corresponds to TRBD2 (5 bases). V was pared by 4 bases and J by 1 base, with 11 bases between. The CDR3 runs to 13 residues. Germline V gene sequence: CDR1 SQVTM, CDR2 ANQGSEA. In DNA, the CDR3 is TGCAGCGTTGGGCCAGGAGGATCCTACGAGCAGTACTTC. It is translated as CSVGPGGSYEQYF.

Ten or more counts support this clonotype. This could be a read error, since a much larger clone is one nucleotide away. The chain couples TRBV2 to TRBJ1-1, with D maybe TRBD1 (5 bases). The V gene lost 8 bases and the J gene lost 3 bases, with 13 bases spanning the gap. Germline-derived CDR1 and CDR2 are SNHLY and FYNNEI. This CDR3 is built from 13 residues. CDR3 sequence: CASARQRYTEAFF. The CDR3 DNA reads as TGTGCCAGCGCGAGACAGAGATACACTGAAGCTTTCTTT.

The genes are TRBV15 and TRBJ2-7, with 8 bases that match TRBD1. V shed 3 bases, J shed 2 bases, and the junction held 6 bases outside the gene matches. Germline-derived CDR1 and CDR2 are LNHNV and YYDKDF (reference sequence). The CDR3 runs to 15 residues. This CDR3 reads CATSREGTGPYEQYF. The CDR3 DNA follows: TGTGCCACCAGCAGGGAGGGGACAGGACCCTACGAGCAGTACTTC. Based on the CDR3 plus reference TRBV15 and TRBJ2-7, the full variable domain is DAMVIQNPRYQVTQFGKPVTLSCSQTLNHNVMYWYQQKSSQAPKLLFHYYDKDFNNEADTPDNFQSRRPNTSFCFLDIRSPGLGDTAMYLCATSREGTGPYEQYFGPGTRLTVT.

This clonotype showed up many times. At one boundary the junction diverges from the germline segment, which might be a read error. CDR3 loop: CASSPQQGYYTEQFF. The CDR3 DNA reads as TGTGCCAGCAGTCCCCAACAGGGTTATTACACTGAGCAGTTCTTC. The chain employs TRBV12-3 or TRBV12-4 and TRBJ2-1; maybe TRBD1 (6 bases). The CDR3 consists of 15 residues.

The table lists this clonotype with many counts. The chain uses TRBV2 and TRBJ2-1, with D maybe TRBD1 (5 bases). The germline V and J ends were trimmed by 0 bases and 1 base, with 10 bases remaining between them. Germline loops: CDR1 SNHLY, CDR2 FYNNEI. The CDR3 sequence is 16 residues long. In DNA, the CDR3 is TGTGCCAGCAGTGAAGCTTGGGGCGATTCCTACAATGAGCAGTTCTTC. This gives the protein CASSEAWGDSYNEQFF.

This clonotype has just a few counts. The chain is built from TRBV7-7 and TRBJ1-1; D unclear. Germline CDR1 SSHAT, CDR2 FNYEAQ (reference sequence). This CDR3 has 13 residues. V lost 5 bases, J lost 1 base, and 8 bases lay in between. CDR3 in DNA: TGTGCCAGCAGCCGGTCACGGAACACTGAAGCTTTCTTT. Residues: CASSRSRNTEAFF. The full variable domain, its missing parts supplied by reference TRBV7-7 and TRBJ1-1, is GAGVSQSPRYKVTKRGQDVTLRCDPISSHATLYWYQQALGQGPEFLTYFNYEAQPDKSGLPSDRFSAERPEGSISTLTIQRTEQRDSAMYRCASSRSRNTEAFFGQGTRLTVV.

The chain combines TRBV6-5 with TRBJ1-5; TRBD1 is a possible D gene (5 bases). Trimming took off 3 bases at V and 3 bases at J, with 9 bases between the two ends. The CDR3 consists of 14 residues. Looked up from germline, CDR1 is MNHEY and CDR2 is SVGAGI. The chain's CDR3 is CASSYDSPNQPQHF. The CDR3 nucleotides are TGTGCCAGCAGTTATGACAGTCCCAATCAGCCCCAGCATTTT.